Following are 31 T cell receptor beta chains from one sample sequenced in a study of blood T cells in healthy people across ages. Sample-barcoded 5' priming and a J-beta primer mix drove a second PCR of roughly 7 to 11 cycles. TCRdb recomputed calls from the 5' RACE reads with MiXCR, one row per CDR3 protein. The sample yields about 1.8 million distinct CDR3 sequences, 49% seen once. Sequencing used blood. The receptors originated from a woman in her thirties or forties in good health.

The chain uses TRBV21-1 and TRBJ2-3; whether TRBD1, the table's D call, matches the DNA was not checked. TRBV21-1 is listed as a pseudogene. This CDR3 contains 17 residues. CDR3 region: CASSPPPRDRGQDTQYF. CDR3 DNA: TGTGCCAGCAGCCCACCTCCCCGGGACAGGGGGCAAGATACGCAGTATTTT.

The chain employs TRBV29-1 and TRBJ1-2, with TRBD1 matching over 7 bases. The V gene's germline CDR1 is SQVTM and CDR2 ANQGSEA. The CDR3 loop spans 14 amino acids. V lost 4 bases, J lost 0 bases, and 5 bases stayed unmatched. The DNA for the CDR3 is TGCAGCGTTGTACACAGGGGTTCTAACTATGGCTACACCTTC. This gives the protein CSVVHRGSNYGYTF.

The CDR3 here is CASSLQVSNYEQYF. CDR3 bases: TGCGCCAGCAGCTTGCAAGTCTCCAACTACGAGCAGTACTTC. The genes are TRBV5-1 and TRBJ2-7; D unclear. Germline V gene data show CDR1 as SGHRS and CDR2 as YFSETQ. V was trimmed by 1 base and J by 3 bases, leaving 11 bases between them. CDR3 length: 14 amino acids.

The rearrangement joins TRBV5-5 to TRBJ2-1, with D possibly TRBD2 on 5 matching bases. V gave up 2 bases and J gave up 6 bases, with 9 bases separating them. The CDR3 covers 13 residues. Germline V gene lookup returns CDR1 SGHKS and CDR2 YYEKEE (reference sequence). The CDR3 DNA reads as TGTGCCAGCAGCTTTGGGGAGAGCAATGAGCAGTTCTTC. Its protein is CASSFGESNEQFF.

The chain combines TRBV4-2 with TRBJ2-5, with D perhaps matching TRBD1 (6 bases). The germline gives CDR1 LGHNA, CDR2 YNFKEQ. V was cut by 1 base and J by 11 bases, with 14 bases left in between. The CDR3 spans 13 residues. CDR3 DNA sequence: TGTGCCAGCAGCCAAGGGCAGGACAGAGCGCAGTACTTC. Translated: CASSQGQDRAQYF.

This clonotype was picked up a small number of times. V and J are TRBV4-2 and TRBJ2-7, with TRBD2 matching over 10 bases. V trimming: 1 base; J trimming: 5 bases; junction bases outside the gene matches: 8. There are 16 residues in the CDR3. Germline assignment: CDR1 LGHNA and CDR2 YNFKEQ. Here the CDR3 DNA reads TGTGCCAGCAGCCAAGGGTCAACTAGCGGGGACAACGAGCAGTACTTC. This codes for CASSQGSTSGDNEQYF.

CDR3 nucleotide sequence: TGTGCCAGCAGTTTTGGGCTGGAGGGGGCCAAAAACATTCAGTACTTC. This sequence encodes CASSFGLEGAKNIQYF. V and J are TRBV28 and TRBJ2-4; possibly TRBD2 for D (6 bases). CDR3 length: 16 amino acids. The V end was cut by 3 bases, the J end by 1 base, with 13 bases between. Looked up from germline, CDR1 is MDHEN and CDR2 is SYDVKM.

The sample holds a few counts of this clonotype. The rearrangement links TRBV20-1 to TRBJ2-7; no reliable D call. The germline V and J ends were trimmed by 0 bases and 2 bases, with 8 bases remaining between them. The CDR3 sequence is 13 residues long. In germline, CDR1 is DFQATT, CDR2 SNEGSKA (reference sequence). CDR3 nucleotides: TGCAGTGCTAGAGATCCCAAAACCTACGAGCAGTACTTC. Its translation: CSARDPKTYEQYF.

The rearrangement uses TRBV15 and TRBJ2-1; 14 bases fit TRBD2. V lost 5 bases and J lost 6; bases outside the gene matches: 6. Germline lookup yields CDR1 LNHNV and CDR2 YYDKDF (reference sequence). The CDR3 runs 16 residues. This CDR3 reads CATSPRGTSGGNEQFF. The CDR3 DNA reads TGTGCCACCAGCCCCCGGGGGACTAGCGGGGGCAATGAGCAGTTCTTC.

This clonotype was counted between two and nine times. This chain links TRBV10-3 with TRBJ2-5, with TRBD2 matching 11 bases. V shed 6 bases, J shed 3 bases, and the junction held 9 bases outside the gene matches. Germline-derived CDR1 and CDR2 are ENHRY and SYGVKD. The CDR3 covers 16 residues. The CDR3, as DNA: TGTGCCATCAGCGACTTCTTGACTAGCGGGAAAGAGACCCAGTACTTC. Translating gives CAISDFLTSGKETQYF.

The chain carries TRBV24-1 and TRBJ2-3; 8 nucleotides align to TRBD2. Germline V lookup: CDR1 KGHDR, CDR2 SFDVKD. This CDR3 region has 18 residues. J lost 0 bases, V lost 0 bases, and 7 bases had no gene match. CDR3 region: CATSDLQGSGGSTDTQYF. Here the CDR3 DNA reads TGTGCCACCAGTGATTTGCAGGGGAGCGGGGGTAGCACAGATACGCAGTATTTT.

This sequence joins TRBV29-1 and TRBJ2-1; TRBD2 aligns across 10 bases. After removal of 6 bases from V and 9 bases from J, the junction contained 8 bases not matched to a gene. This CDR3 contains 13 residues. Germline-derived CDR1 and CDR2 are SQVTM and ANQGSEA. CDR3 in DNA: TGCAGCGTGGACTCTAGCGGGAGTGGTGAGCAGTTCTTC. Its protein product is CSVDSSGSGEQFF.

The gene calls are TRBV7-2 and TRBJ2-7; weak D call: TRBD2 (6 bases). The V end was cut by 2 bases, the J end by 2 bases, with 16 bases between. Germline V lookup: CDR1 SGHTA, CDR2 FQGNSA. The CDR3 totals 16 residues. The CDR3 loop is CASSLYRLDLTYEQYF. The CDR3 DNA sequence: TGTGCCAGCAGCTTATATAGACTAGACCTTACCTACGAGCAGTACTTC.

This clonotype showed up just a few times. The chain recombines TRBV25-1 with TRBJ2-5; 8 bases are shared with TRBD2. Germline CDR1 and CDR2: MGHDK and SYGVNS. With V trimmed by 7 bases and J by 9 bases, 13 bases remained unmatched. The CDR3 runs 14 residues. In DNA form, the CDR3 reads TGTGCCAGCACCGACGGACAGCCCGGGGGGGCCCAGTACTTC. Translating it yields CASTDGQPGGAQYF. The entire variable domain, with the rest obtained from reference TRBV25-1 and TRBJ2-5, is as follows: EADIYQTPRYLVIGTGKKITLECSQTMGHDKMYWYQQDPGMELHLIHYSYGVNSTEKGDLSSESTVSRIRTEHFPLTLESARPSHTSQYLCASTDGQPGGAQYFGPGTRLLVL.

This clonotype was detected a few times. The chain combines TRBV20-1 with TRBJ1-2, with 9 positions matching TRBD1. CDR3 length: 13 amino acids. The germline CDR1 and CDR2 sequences are DFQATT and SNEGSKA (reference sequence). J gave up 6 bases and V 0 bases, and 2 bases lay outside the gene matches. CDR3 amino acids: CSAREGQGNGYTF. The CDR3 nucleotides read TGCAGTGCTAGAGAGGGACAGGGTAATGGCTACACCTTC.

The chain combines TRBV27 with TRBJ2-7; tentatively, D is TRBD2 (5 bases). This CDR3 contains 15 residues. The V end lost 0 bases, the J end lost 2 bases, and 11 bases lay between the germline ends. CDR1 and CDR2 from the germline V gene are MNHEY and SMNVEV (reference sequence). This CDR3 is CASSLSASFTYEQYF. In DNA, the CDR3 is TGTGCCAGCAGTTTATCGGCTAGCTTTACCTACGAGCAGTACTTC.

This clonotype appeared a few times. V gene TRBV7-2 combines with J gene TRBJ2-1, with D perhaps matching TRBD1 or TRBD2 (5 bases each). This CDR3 region has 17 residues. Germline assignment: CDR1 SGHTA and CDR2 FQGNSA. Trimming took off 2 bases at V and 8 bases at J, with 22 bases between the two ends. CDR3 bases: TGTGCCAGCAGCTTATTACCAGGGCGGTTTAGCGCCCATGAGCAGTTCTTC. This translates into CASSLLPGRFSAHEQFF.

This clonotype was found a few times. This chain uses TRBV20-1 with TRBJ2-7, with no clear D. The V and J ends lost 6 bases and 0 bases respectively, with 12 bases between them. Germline V gene data show CDR1 as DFQATT and CDR2 as SNEGSKA (reference sequence). This CDR3 contains 13 residues. The CDR3 protein is CSATVQFSYEQYF. CDR3 nucleotides: TGCAGTGCAACAGTACAGTTCTCCTACGAGCAGTACTTC.

V and J are TRBV20-1 and TRBJ2-7; either TRBD1 or TRBD2 may fit D (6 bases each). The CDR3 covers 14 residues. Germline loops: CDR1 DFQATT, CDR2 SNEGSKA (reference sequence). Deletions cut 1 base from V and 2 bases from J, with 12 bases between. CDR3 residues: CSARGEDSPYEQYF. As DNA, the CDR3 is TGCAGTGCTAGAGGGGAGGACAGCCCCTACGAGCAGTACTTC.

In its sample, this clonotype was seen a few times. V usage is TRBV20-1 and J usage is TRBJ2-3, with D maybe TRBD2 (7 bases). CDR1 DFQATT and CDR2 SNEGSKA come from the germline V gene (reference sequence). The length of the CDR3 is 14 residues. The V gene lost 5 bases and the J gene lost 2 bases, with 14 bases spanning the gap. This CDR3 is CSAGRGAVTDTQYF. The CDR3, as DNA: TGCAGTGCTGGTCGGGGGGCGGTCACAGATACGCAGTATTTT.

This clonotype was detected a few times. This chain connects TRBV10-3 to TRBJ1-2; D gene unclear. The CDR3 totals 14 residues. Germline loops: CDR1 ENHRY, CDR2 SYGVKD. The V end was cut by 2 bases, the J end by 2 bases, with 9 bases between. This CDR3 is CAISENNGNYGYTF. CDR3 sequence (DNA): TGTGCCATCAGTGAGAACAACGGGAACTATGGCTACACCTTC.

This clonotype was detected only a few times. The chain combines TRBV9 with TRBJ2-5, with 9 bases identical to TRBD1. The CDR3 has 15 amino acids. CDR1 is SGDLS and CDR2 is YYNGEE in the germline V gene. Germline trimming cut 4 bases from V and 1 base from J; bases unmatched to any gene: 5. DNA for the CDR3: TGTGCCAGCAGCACGGACAGGGGAGGCCAAGAGACCCAGTACTTC. Translating it yields CASSTDRGGQETQYF.

The chain employs TRBV7-9 and TRBJ1-1; 9 bases line up with TRBD1. Unmatched junction bases numbered 5, after V lost 1 base and J lost 8 bases. The CDR3 runs to 14 residues. The germline CDR1 and CDR2 sequences are SEHNR and FQNEAQ (reference sequence). In DNA, the CDR3 is TGTGCCAGCAGCTTAGAGGTCACAGGGGGCGAAGCTTTCTTT. This encodes CASSLEVTGGEAFF.

V gene TRBV14 combines with J gene TRBJ1-2; TRBD1 agrees at 7 bases. The germline V gene has CDR1 SGHDN and CDR2 FVKESK. The length of the CDR3 is 14 residues. V gave up 3 bases and J gave up 8 bases; unmatched junction bases: 9. The CDR3 coding sequence is TGTGCCAGCAGCCAGGCGACAGGGCTGGGCGGCTACACCTTC. Protein sequence: CASSQATGLGGYTF.

The chain combines TRBV20-1 with TRBJ1-5, with 9 bases that match TRBD1. Germline CDR1 reads DFQATT; CDR2 reads SNEGSKA (reference sequence). The CDR3 extends over 16 amino acids. The junction had 9 bases not matched to a gene; V was cut back by 5 bases and J by 1 base. CDR3 in amino acids: CSAGKVQGASNQPQHF. The CDR3, as DNA: TGCAGTGCTGGTAAGGTACAGGGGGCAAGCAATCAGCCCCAGCATTTT.

This clonotype was seen a few times. The rearrangement uses TRBV3-1 and TRBJ2-3, with D tentatively TRBD2 (6 bases). The length of the CDR3 is 16 residues. CDR1 is LGHDT and CDR2 is YNNKEL in the germline V gene (reference sequence). Trimming took off 5 bases at V and 0 bases at J, with 15 bases between the two ends. CDR3 in amino acids: CASSREASASTDTQYF. CDR3 DNA: TGTGCCAGCAGCAGGGAAGCTAGCGCTAGCACAGATACGCAGTATTTT.

This clonotype was recorded a few times. V gene TRBV7-2 combines with J gene TRBJ2-7, with 12 positions matching TRBD2. The length of the CDR3 is 18 residues. Germline V gives CDR1 SGHTA, CDR2 FQGNSA. Trimming removed 6 bases from V and 4 bases from J; junction bases left unmatched: 16. DNA of the CDR3: TGTGCCAGCAGTTATACGGGGCTAGCGGGGGGGCTGGGATACGAGCAGTACTTC. It translates to CASSYTGLAGGLGYEQYF.

This chain connects TRBV9 to TRBJ2-6; no firm D call. The ends were cut back, 3 bases at V and 1 base at J, with 8 bases in the middle. Germline V gene data show CDR1 as SGDLS and CDR2 as YYNGEE. The CDR3 contains 15 residues. CDR3 loop: CASSGPFSGANVLTF. The CDR3 bases are TGTGCCAGCAGCGGACCGTTTTCTGGGGCCAACGTCCTGACTTTC. The full variable domain, rest sourced from reference TRBV9 and TRBJ2-6, is DSGVTQTPKHLITATGQRVTLRCSPRSGDLSVYWYQQSLDQGLQFLIQYYNGEERAKGNILERFSAQQFPDLHSELNLSSLELGDSALYFCASSGPFSGANVLTFGAGSRLTVL.

The chain links TRBV5-6 to TRBJ1-4; D may be TRBD1 (6 bases). Trimming cost V 0 bases and J 5 bases, with 17 bases left between them. This CDR3 has 17 amino acids. Germline CDR1 and CDR2: SGHDT and YYEEEE. The CDR3, as DNA: TGTGCCAGCAGCTTGGGTACAGGGCTCCTCGGCAATGAAAAACTGTTTTTT. Translation: CASSLGTGLLGNEKLFF.

The J gene is TRBJ2-3, the V gene TRBV20-1, with TRBD2 identical over 14 bases. In germline, CDR1 is DFQATT, CDR2 SNEGSKA (reference sequence). The ends lost 6 bases at V and 0 bases at J; junction bases unmatched: 17. The CDR3 is 20 amino acids. The DNA of the CDR3 is TGCAGTGCAAAAGAATTCTCCGGGACTAGCGGGGGCCCTAGCACAGATACGCAGTATTTT. Its protein product is CSAKEFSGTSGGPSTDTQYF.

The rearrangement joins TRBV10-3 to TRBJ1-4; D unclear. Deletions cut 4 bases from V and 3 bases from J, with 9 bases between. The CDR3 consists of 14 residues. Per germline, CDR1 ENHRY and CDR2 SYGVKD. The CDR3 bases are TGTGCCATCAGTGGCGGCGGTCCTAATGAAAAACTGTTTTTT. It codes for CAISGGGPNEKLFF.